This T cell receptor (beta chain) was captured in a study of blood T cell repertoires in COVID-19 (dated by TCRdb to 2019 to 2021). Context from the whole study: The collaborator samples originated in the United States, Italy and Spain and spanned the acute and convalescent phases of COVID-19. The samples were drawn from two sources: the first 160 participants of the ongoing ImmuneRACE study, and 1,200 or so subjects contributed by 6 global collaborators. A freely available public database, intended as a resource for researchers studying the immune response to SARS-CoV-2, is where the repertoires were released. The sample metadata nearly always contained a de-identified subject ID, COVID-19 status, age in years and sex. The material from the prospective study consisted of cDNA or gDNA derived from T cells, B-cell-depleted T cells, or PBMCs. Subjects who had been exposed to COVID-19, were actively infected with it, or had recovered from it provided the deeply sampled blood TCRbeta repertoires that made up the dataset. Where available, HLA class I and class II types were obtained from metadata supplied by the sample provider rather than from assay-based typing.

The CDR3 spans 16 residues, from the cysteine through the phenylalanine. Only CDR3 DNA remains: 48 bases, in frame from the first base. Trimmed from V: 5 bases; trimmed from J: 12 bases; junction bases lacking a gene match: 15. For CDR1 and CDR2, the germline V gene (reference sequence) lists MNHEY and SMNVEV. TCRbeta CDR3 regions were amplified from genomic DNA by means of the immunoSEQ Assay, a bias-controlled multiplex PCR. From the authors' description of their analysis: Nucleated cell counts per sample were estimated from amplification of reference gene primers within the assay. Sequence reads were collapsed and filtered to measure the absolute abundance of every unique TCRbeta CDR3 rearrangement. Productive Simpson clonality was computed per sample as the square root of Simpson's diversity index over productive rearrangements. In its TCRdb copy, this immuneACCESS table keeps in-frame sequences only and misses some clones. Where compared with another copy, unresolved V genes explain less than half of these, and the others have no known cause. The DNA gave D and trimming, while V, J and clone size come from that table. This sample is represented by nearly 50,000 clones; about 90% of them were singletons. The top ten hold 2% to 2.5% of the sample.

About this clone: Its antigen is unknown. Per-nucleotide qualities are absent, and no much larger clonotype sits a single base away.

Study-wide findings and limitations: The quantity of clinical and demographic metadata differed by source and by participant and was supplied without curation.

At one collaborating source in Seattle, patients were enrolled during active infection and were followed longitudinally through the course of disease. The collaborating institutions used their own protocols to collect whole blood in K2EDTA tubes. For TCRbeta analysis, collaborators shipped samples in one of three forms: frozen whole blood, isolated PBMCs, or DNA extracted from either of those sample types. The chain links TRBV27 with TRBJ2-7; 14 bases in the middle match TRBD2. The material sequenced was peripheral blood. The sequence was obtained from a woman of 80 years or more with COVID-19, enrolled during active disease. In nucleotide form, the sequence is TGTGCCAGCAGTCTGACTAGCGGGGGGGCACACCCCTTGATGTACTTC. The encoded protein is CASSLTSGGAHPLMYF.